What follows are 11 T cell receptor beta chains derived from one specimen sequenced in a study of identical twins. From the 5' RACE reads, TCRdb called clonotypes with MiXCR, one entry per CDR3 protein. The sample gives approximately 1.8 million distinct CDR3 sequences, 25% to 35% of which show up once; 0.27% is in the top ten. The sequencing input was cord blood. These receptors were taken from a newborn girl in good health.

The V call is TRBV4-2, the J call TRBJ1-2; the D gene is possibly TRBD1 (5 bases). The CDR3 totals 14 residues. CDR1 and CDR2 from the germline V gene are LGHNA and YNFKEQ. Trimming stripped 1 base from V and 6 bases from J, with 12 bases between. CDR3 region: CASSQGMGGDGYTF. CDR3 nucleotide sequence: TGTGCCAGCAGCCAAGGTATGGGAGGGGATGGCTACACCTTC.

This clonotype has more than one count but fewer than ten. This chain links TRBV27 with TRBJ2-3, with 7 bases that match TRBD2. The CDR3 has 13 amino acids. Trimming took 3 bases from V and 7 from J; bases not matched to a gene: 4. Germline CDR1 reads MNHEY; CDR2 reads SMNVEV (reference sequence). CDR3 sequence: CASSLLAVHTQYF. The DNA of the CDR3 is TGTGCCAGCAGTTTGCTAGCGGTACATACGCAGTATTTT.

This clonotype was observed many times. The chain recombines TRBV4-1 with TRBJ2-3; maybe TRBD2 (5 bases). Germline CDR1 is MGHRA and CDR2 is YSYEKL. The V and J ends lost 0 bases and 12 bases respectively, with 10 bases between them. This CDR3 spans 12 amino acids. CDR3 protein: CASSQDGTRQYF. The CDR3 coding sequence is TGCGCCAGCAGCCAAGACGGCACTAGACAGTATTTT.

In its sample, this clonotype was seen once. The J gene is TRBJ2-1, the V gene TRBV7-2, with D perhaps being TRBD1 or TRBD2 (5 bases each). The CDR3 runs 14 residues. Trimming shortened V by 2 bases and J by 6 bases, and 11 bases separated the two germline ends. Per germline, CDR1 SGHTA and CDR2 FQGNSA. The CDR3 sequence is CASSLFGTGNEQFF. CDR3 DNA sequence: TGTGCCAGCAGCTTATTCGGGACGGGCAATGAGCAGTTCTTC.

The chain has TRBV6-5 and TRBJ2-4; 9 bases are a match to TRBD1. The J call may be mistaken, given a closer DNA end match to TRBJ2-7. This CDR3 is 14 amino acids long. Germline CDR1 reads MNHEY; CDR2 reads SVGAGI. CDR3 residues: CASRRDRVIYEQYF. CDR3 in DNA: TGTGCCAGCAGGAGGGACAGGGTAATTTACGAGCAGTACTTC.

The V and J genes are TRBV5-4 and TRBJ1-1; possibly TRBD1 for D (6 bases). Germline CDR1 and CDR2: SGHNT and YYREEE (reference sequence). The CDR3 contains 16 residues. V dropped 4 bases and J dropped 0 bases, with 16 bases sitting between them. This CDR3 reads CASSPRLGGMNTEAFF. The CDR3 DNA reads TGTGCCAGCAGCCCCCGCCTAGGGGGGATGAACACTGAAGCTTTCTTT.

Details on this clonotype: A much more abundant neighbour one base away suggests this may be a read error. The chain carries TRBV10-3 and TRBJ2-4; 9 nucleotides match TRBD2. The DNA end lines up better with TRBJ2-7; the J call may be wrong. Per the germline V gene, CDR1 is ENHRY and CDR2 is SYGVKD. The CDR3 runs 13 residues. CDR3 sequence reads: CAITRTSEGEQYF. The CDR3 DNA follows: TGTGCCATCACCAGGACTAGCGAGGGCGAGCAGTACTTC.

V and J are TRBV9 and TRBJ2-4; 8 nucleotides agree with TRBD2. Per the germline V gene, CDR1 is SGDLS and CDR2 is YYNGEE. V shed 0 bases and J 2 bases; nucleotides not matched to a gene: 7. The CDR3 extends over 17 amino acids. The CDR3 bases are TGTGCCAGCAGCGTAGTGGGGCGGGAGGTTACCAAAAACATTCAGTACTTC. Translating it yields CASSVVGREVTKNIQYF.

The chain is built from TRBV21-1 and TRBJ2-7; TRBD2 is taken as the D call from the table, unchecked against the DNA. TRBV21-1 is classified as a pseudogene. The CDR3 is 21 residues long. The CDR3, as DNA: TGTGCCAGCAGCAAACCGGGACAGGGGGGACTAGCGGAGACGAGCTCCTACGAGCAGTACTTC. Translated, it gives CASSKPGQGGLAETSSYEQYF.

V and J are TRBV4-1 and TRBJ2-6; a possible D gene is TRBD1 (6 bases). This CDR3 is built from 20 residues. From germline, CDR1 is MGHRA and CDR2 YSYEKL. Between the trimmed V and J ends, which lost 4 bases and 0 bases, there was a span of 22 bases. CDR3 sequence (DNA): TGCGCCAGCAGCCGGCAAGCTGCGACAGGTCGCTTCTCTGGGGCCAACGTCCTGACTTTC. This encodes CASSRQAATGRFSGANVLTF.

The genes are TRBV7-2 and TRBJ2-2; 7 nucleotides match TRBD2. This CDR3 spans 15 amino acids. After removal of 5 bases from V and 2 bases from J, the junction contained 5 bases not matched to a gene. CDR1 and CDR2 from the germline V gene are SGHTA and FQGNSA. CDR3 sequence (DNA): TGTGCCAGCAGCCCTAGCGGCTTCAACACCGGGGAGCTGTTTTTT. Translation: CASSPSGFNTGELFF.